Sequencing of this TCR beta chain was carried out in a study of untreated major depressive disorder. The donors were all European-descended. Per the germline V gene, CDR1 is SGHNT and CDR2 is YYREEE (reference sequence). V dropped 0 bases and J dropped 0 bases, with 7 bases sitting between them. The length of the CDR3 is 15 residues. The assay was immunoSEQ multiplex PCR, and TCRdb's table has in-frame clones only and misses some. The sample holds about 21,000 clones, roughly nine tenths seen once. The TCR sequence derives from a woman aged 40 to 49 in good health. The chain is built from TRBV5-4 and TRBJ2-1; D ambiguous. Sequencing was done on a sample of CD4+ T cells from PBMCs. CDR3 sequence: CASSLAGNSYNEQFF. CDR3 bases: TGTGCCAGCAGCTTGGCTGGCAACTCCTACAATGAGCAGTTCTTC. The full variable domain, its missing parts supplied by reference TRBV5-4 and TRBJ2-1, is ETGVTQSPTHLIKTRGQQVTLRCSSQSGHNTVSWYQQALGQGPQFIFQYYREEENGRGNFPPRFSGLQFPNYSSELNVNALELDDSALYLCASSLAGNSYNEQFFGPGTRLTVL.